Sequencing of this T cell receptor beta chain was carried out in a study of blood T cell repertoires in COVID-19. Study context: Researchers got acute and convalescent COVID-19 samples from the United States, Italy and Spain. Sources were T cells, B-cell-depleted T cells, or PBMCs; the material itself was cDNA or gDNA.

CDR1 is LNHDA, CDR2 SQIVND, per germline (reference sequence). This CDR3 has 17 residues. The V gene end was trimmed by 1 base and the J gene end by 5 bases; junction bases not matched to a gene: 12. Authors' processing steps: Amplifying reference gene primers gave estimates of nucleated cell counts. Sequencing was performed with immunoSEQ multiplex PCR; in TCRdb, only in-frame clones are kept and a portion is missing. V, J and clone size are those of that table, while D and trimming were read from the DNA. This table holds 9,000 to 13,000 clones, around 91% found once. The sequenced sample consisted of peripheral blood. This sequence joins TRBV19 and TRBJ1-1; 8 bases line up with TRBD1. This TCR was sampled from a human donor in a cohort sampled during active COVID-19. The CDR3 DNA follows: TGTGCCAGTAGTATAGTGTCCTGGCAGGGGGCTGGGACTGAAGCTTTCTTT. As protein: CASSIVSWQGAGTEAFF.